The rows below give T cell receptor beta chains drawn from one sample of a study of PD-1 blockade in classical Hodgkin lymphoma. Here immunoSEQ multiplex PCR was the method, and the copy in TCRdb shows in-frame clones only, minus some. The sample comprises approximately 21,000 clones, about 85% of which are singletons, and 10% to 15% rests with the top ten. The specimen was peripheral blood mononuclear cells (PBMCs), collected before the fourth cycle of nivolumab. These receptors all stem from a human donor with classical Hodgkin lymphoma. CDR3s include the opening cysteine and the closing phenylalanine or tryptophan. A D gene is named only where the DNA matches it firmly. Clone size is stated in some rows and not others, as once, few, many or a class when expanded.

size: -; J: TRBJ1-1; V: TRBV10-3; D: -; CDR3: CAIRKGRGPNTEAFF; DNA: TGTGCCATCAGGAAGGGCCGAGGACCGAACACTGAAGCTTTCTTT
size: -; J: TRBJ1-3; V: TRBV30; D: -; CDR3: CAWSVTGNTIYF; DNA: TGTGCCTGGAGTGTAACAGGGAACACCATATATTTT
size: -; J: TRBJ1-4; V: TRBV2; D: TRBD1; CDR3: CASKPTGLGKLFF; DNA: TGTGCCAGCAAACCGACAGGGTTGGGAAAACTGTTTTTT
size: -; J: TRBJ1-1; V: TRBV6-9; D: -; CDR3: CASSYGEGSREAFF; DNA: TGTGCCAGCAGTTATGGGGAAGGTAGCAGGGAAGCTTTCTTT
size: -; J: TRBJ2-2; V: TRBV18; D: TRBD1; CDR3: CASSVNRGQNTGELFF; DNA: TGTGCCAGCTCGGTCAACAGGGGGCAGAACACCGGGGAGCTGTTTTTT
size: -; J: TRBJ1-1; V: TRBV7-2; D: -; CDR3: CASSSLVNTEAFF; DNA: TGTGCCAGCAGCTCGCTGGTGAACACTGAAGCTTTCTTT
size: -; J: TRBJ1-2; V: TRBV19; D: TRBD1; CDR3: CASSIDLPQGAYGYTF; DNA: TGTGCCAGTAGTATAGATCTGCCACAGGGGGCCTATGGCTACACCTTC
size: -; J: TRBJ1-1; V: TRBV5-3; D: -; CDR3: CARSMNTEAFF; DNA: TGTGCCAGAAGTATGAACACTGAAGCTTTCTTT
size: -; J: TRBJ2-7; V: TRBV19; D: TRBD1; CDR3: CASSLSGQHFYEQYF; DNA: TGTGCCAGTAGTTTGTCGGGACAGCACTTCTACGAGCAGTACTTC
size: -; J: TRBJ1-1; V: TRBV5-6; D: -; CDR3: CASSHGAGTTEAFF; DNA: TGTGCCAGCAGCCACGGGGCGGGTACCACTGAAGCTTTCTTT
size: -; J: TRBJ2-3; V: TRBV11-2; D: -; CDR3: CASSLYRYAGADTQYF; DNA: TGTGCCAGCAGCTTATACCGATACGCGGGCGCAGATACGCAGTATTTT
size: -; J: TRBJ2-7; V: TRBV19; D: -; CDR3: CASSIVPGYEQYF; DNA: TGTGCCAGTAGTATAGTACCGGGCTACGAGCAGTACTTC
size: -; J: TRBJ2-7; V: TRBV7-9; D: -; CDR3: CASSQISYEQYF; DNA: TGTGCCAGCAGCCAGATCAGCTACGAGCAGTACTTC
size: -; J: TRBJ1-6; V: TRBV14; D: -; CDR3: CASSPDSSYNSPLHF; DNA: TGTGCCAGCAGCCCAGACAGCTCCTATAATTCACCCCTCCACTTT
size: -; J: TRBJ2-5; V: TRBV5-1; D: -; CDR3: CASSGGGEPLGQYF; DNA: TGCGCCAGCAGTGGGGGCGGGGAACCCCTAGGGCAGTACTTC
size: -; J: TRBJ2-7; V: TRBV27; D: -; CDR3: CASSLSVETYEQYF; DNA: TGTGCCAGCAGTTTATCGGTCGAAACCTACGAGCAGTACTTC
size: -; J: TRBJ1-3; V: TRBV6-1; D: TRBD1; CDR3: CASSEGGGWNTIYF; DNA: TGTGCCAGCAGCGAAGGGGGCGGTTGGAACACCATATATTTT
size: -; J: TRBJ2-2; V: TRBV28; D: -; CDR3: CASSLVGELFF; DNA: TGTGCCAGCAGTTTAGTCGGGGAGCTGTTTTTT
size: -; J: TRBJ2-1; V: TRBV11-3; D: -; CDR3: CASSLGANNEQFF; DNA: TGTGCCAGCAGCTTAGGAGCAAACAATGAGCAGTTCTTC
size: -; J: TRBJ2-7; V: TRBV6-8; D: TRBD1; CDR3: CASDAAGTGGYEQYF; DNA: TGTGCCAGCGATGCAGCCGGGACAGGGGGTTACGAGCAGTACTTC
size: -; J: TRBJ2-1; V: TRBV7-2; D: -; CDR3: CASSFPGSYNEQFF; DNA: TGTGCCAGCAGCTTCCCCGGGAGCTACAATGAGCAGTTCTTC
size: -; J: TRBJ1-2; V: TRBV10-3; D: TRBD1; CDR3: CAISAGTGGDYGYTF; DNA: TGTGCCATCAGTGCGGGGACAGGGGGCGACTATGGCTACACCTTC
size: -; J: TRBJ2-7; V: TRBV5-1; D: TRBD2; CDR3: CASSSNLAGGVYEQYF; DNA: TGCGCCAGCAGCTCGAACCTAGCGGGAGGTGTCTACGAGCAGTACTTC
size: -; J: TRBJ1-1; V: TRBV28; D: -; CDR3: CASREHRNTEAFF; DNA: TGTGCCAGCAGGGAACACCGGAACACTGAAGCTTTCTTT
size: -; J: TRBJ2-7; V: TRBV12-5; D: TRBD2; CDR3: CASGIGTSGTVGEQYF; DNA: TGTGCTAGTGGTATTGGGACTAGCGGGACGGTTGGCGAGCAGTACTTC
size: -; J: TRBJ2-7; V: TRBV27; D: -; CDR3: CASSWGKGPYEQYF; DNA: TGTGCCAGCAGTTGGGGGAAGGGGCCCTACGAGCAGTACTTC
size: -; J: TRBJ1-1; V: TRBV6-1; D: -; CDR3: CASSYQGNTEAFF; DNA: TGTGCCAGCAGTTATCAGGGGAACACTGAAGCTTTCTTT
size: -; J: TRBJ2-7; V: TRBV4-3; D: TRBD2; CDR3: CASSQLAESSYEQYF; DNA: TGCGCCAGCAGCCAGCTAGCGGAGAGCTCCTACGAGCAGTACTTC
size: -; J: TRBJ1-2; V: TRBV2; D: TRBD1; CDR3: CASSPNLTGGYGYTF; DNA: TGTGCCAGCAGTCCTAACCTGACAGGGGGCTATGGCTACACCTTC
size: -; J: TRBJ1-2; V: TRBV18; D: TRBD1; CDR3: CASSSGQVAYNYGYTF; DNA: TGTGCCAGCTCATCCGGACAGGTCGCTTACAACTATGGCTACACCTTC
size: -; J: TRBJ2-1; V: TRBV18; D: -; CDR3: CASSPIGNEQFF; DNA: TGTGCCAGCTCACCAATCGGGAATGAGCAGTTCTTC
size: few; J: TRBJ1-2; V: TRBV27; D: -; CDR3: CASSLRGSFYGYTF; DNA: TGTGCCAGCAGTCTCAGGGGCTCATTCTATGGCTACACCTTC
size: once; J: TRBJ2-2; V: TRBV19; D: -; CDR3: CASSNYENLAAGELFF; DNA: TGTGCCAGTAGTAACTACGAAAACTTAGCGGCCGGGGAGCTGTTTTTT
size: -; J: TRBJ2-7; V: TRBV7-3; D: TRBD2; CDR3: CASSPLAGGPHEQYF; DNA: TGTGCCAGCAGCCCCCTAGCGGGAGGGCCCCACGAGCAGTACTTC
size: -; J: TRBJ2-3; V: TRBV27; D: -; CDR3: CASSLILTGPGTDTQYF; DNA: TGTGCCAGCAGTTTGATTCTGACAGGTCCGGGGACAGATACGCAGTATTTT
size: few; J: TRBJ2-1; V: TRBV7-9; D: -; CDR3: CASSRSGTNNEQFF; DNA: TGTGCCAGCAGCAGGAGCGGCACCAACAATGAGCAGTTCTTC
size: -; J: TRBJ2-1; V: TRBV7-8; D: TRBD2; CDR3: CASSFGTRQFF; DNA: TGTGCCAGCAGCTTCGGGACTAGGCAGTTCTTC
size: -; J: TRBJ2-7; V: TRBV29-1; D: -; CDR3: CSVLGTAITSYEQYF; DNA: TGCAGCGTCTTAGGGACGGCCATCACCTCCTACGAGCAGTACTTC
size: -; J: TRBJ2-1; V: TRBV15; D: -; CDR3: CATSREGFTYNEQFF; DNA: TGTGCCACCAGCAGAGAGGGGTTTACCTACAATGAGCAGTTCTTC
size: -; J: TRBJ1-4; V: TRBV30; D: TRBD1; CDR3: CAWARDSSNEKLFF; DNA: TGTGCCTGGGCGCGGGACAGCTCAAATGAAAAACTGTTTTTT
size: -; J: TRBJ2-5; V: TRBV23-1; D: TRBD1; CDR3: CASSQLGQGTKETQYF; DNA: TGCGCCAGCAGTCAATTGGGACAGGGGACTAAGGAGACCCAGTACTTC